Shown below are 8 T cell receptor beta chains from a single sample sequenced in a study of blood T cell repertoires in COVID-19. Here immunoSEQ multiplex PCR was the method, and the copy in TCRdb shows in-frame clones only, minus some. This sample yields around 150,000 clones, of which over 85% are seen a single time; about a sixth belongs to the top ten. Sequences were obtained from peripheral blood. Source of these receptors: a man aged 55 to 70 with active or convalescent COVID-19.

V is TRBV19 and J is TRBJ2-1; 11 bases map to TRBD2. The germline CDR1 and CDR2 sequences are LNHDA and SQIVND (reference sequence). The CDR3 is 18 amino acids. V trimming: 6 bases; J trimming: 3 bases; junction bases outside the gene matches: 13. DNA of the CDR3: TGTGCCAGTAGCCGTCTCACCCCGACTAGCGGGATCTACAATGAGCAGTTCTTC. Residues: CASSRLTPTSGIYNEQFF.

The genes are TRBV7-9 and TRBJ2-1, with 11 bases aligning to TRBD1. With 1 base clipped from V and 8 bases from J, the junction kept 7 bases outside the gene matches. The V gene's germline CDR1 is SEHNR and CDR2 FQNEAQ (reference sequence). This CDR3 is built from 16 residues. The CDR3 sequence: CASSLVRDRGRYEQFF. The CDR3 bases are TGTGCCAGCAGCTTAGTCCGGGACAGGGGGAGGTATGAGCAGTTCTTC. Variable domain in full (rest from reference TRBV7-9 and TRBJ2-1): DTGVSQNPRHKITKRGQNVTFRCDPISEHNRLYWYRQTLGQGPEFLTYFQNEAQLEKSRLLSDRFSAERPKGSFSTLEIQRTEQGDSAMYLCASSLVRDRGRYEQFFGPGTRLTVL.

The chain has TRBV2 and TRBJ2-7; D perhaps matches TRBD2 (6 bases). V was clipped by 8 bases and J by 6 bases, with 11 bases between them. The CDR3 spans 11 residues. Germline V gene data show CDR1 as SNHLY and CDR2 as FYNNEI. The CDR3 nucleotides are TGTGCCAGCCGCGGGGTATCCGAGCAGTACTTC. This encodes CASRGVSEQYF.

This clone has only a few counts. The V call is TRBV7-9, the J call TRBJ1-3; 7 nucleotides match TRBD1. The J segment lost 4 bases and the V segment lost 5 bases, leaving 11 bases of the junction unmatched. This CDR3 comprises 16 residues. The germline V gene encodes CDR1 SEHNR and CDR2 FQNEAQ (reference sequence). CDR3 amino acids: CASSARQGTGGNTIYF. As DNA, the CDR3 is TGTGCCAGCAGCGCCCGACAGGGAACGGGCGGAAACACCATATATTTT.

This chain connects TRBV16 to TRBJ2-7, with a tentative D call TRBD1 (6 bases). V was pared by 0 bases and J by 1 base, with 10 bases between. CDR1 is KGHSY and CDR2 is FQNENV in the germline V gene. The CDR3 is 15 amino acids. CDR3: CASSQSTRGSYEQYF. CDR3 nucleotide sequence: TGTGCCAGCAGCCAATCGACCAGGGGATCCTACGAGCAGTACTTC.

The chain is built from TRBV19 and TRBJ1-2, with a weak D call TRBD1 (6 bases). With 5 bases removed from V and 4 bases from J, the gap between germline ends came to 11 bases. This CDR3 spans 13 amino acids. Germline lookup yields CDR1 LNHDA and CDR2 SQIVND (reference sequence). CDR3 in DNA: TGTGCCAGTAGTGTGACAGGAGCCTATGGCTACACCTTC. Translating gives CASSVTGAYGYTF.

Here the CDR3 reads CASSLDKNQPQHF. CDR3 bases: TGTGCCAGCAGTTTGGACAAGAATCAGCCCCAGCATTTT. This chain connects TRBV6-5 to TRBJ1-5; TRBD1 is a possible D gene (5 bases). This CDR3 is 13 amino acids long. The V gene lost 4 bases and the J gene lost 4 bases, with 8 bases spanning the gap. Germline lookup yields CDR1 MNHEY and CDR2 SVGAGI.

The chain recombines TRBV11-2 with TRBJ1-1; no definite D call. CDR1 and CDR2 from the germline V gene are SGHAT and FQNNGV. Trimming stripped 1 base from V and 7 bases from J, with 7 bases between. This CDR3 contains 12 residues. CDR3 DNA: TGTGCCAGCAGCTTAGGGGCAGTTGAAGCTTTCTTT. As protein: CASSLGAVEAFF.